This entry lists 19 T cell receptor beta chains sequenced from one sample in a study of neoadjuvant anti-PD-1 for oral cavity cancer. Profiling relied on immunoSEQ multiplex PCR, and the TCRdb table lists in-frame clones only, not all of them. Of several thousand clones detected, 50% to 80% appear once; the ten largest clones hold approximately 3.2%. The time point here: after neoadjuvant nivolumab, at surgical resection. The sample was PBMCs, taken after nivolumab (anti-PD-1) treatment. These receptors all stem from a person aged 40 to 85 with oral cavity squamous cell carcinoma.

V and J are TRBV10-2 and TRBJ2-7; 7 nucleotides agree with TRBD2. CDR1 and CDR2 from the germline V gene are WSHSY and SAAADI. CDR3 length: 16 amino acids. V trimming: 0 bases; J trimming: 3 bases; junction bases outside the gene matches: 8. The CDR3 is CASSESRGGAHYEQYF. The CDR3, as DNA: TGCGCCAGCAGTGAGTCCCGCGGGGGTGCACACTACGAGCAGTACTTC.

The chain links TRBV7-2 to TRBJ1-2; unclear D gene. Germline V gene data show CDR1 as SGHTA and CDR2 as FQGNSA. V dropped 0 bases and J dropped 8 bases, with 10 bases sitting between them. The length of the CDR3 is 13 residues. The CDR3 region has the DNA TGTGCCAGCAGCTTAGCGGTCAGCCAGGGCTACACCTTC. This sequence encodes CASSLAVSQGYTF.

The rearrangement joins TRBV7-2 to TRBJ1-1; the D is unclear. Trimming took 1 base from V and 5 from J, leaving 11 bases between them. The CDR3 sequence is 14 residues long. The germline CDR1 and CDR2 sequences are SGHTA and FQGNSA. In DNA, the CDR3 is TGTGCCAGCAGCTTAGAAGGGTTGGGGACTGAAGCTTTCTTT. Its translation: CASSLEGLGTEAFF. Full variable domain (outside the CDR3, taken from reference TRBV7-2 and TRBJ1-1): GAGVSQSPSNKVTEKGKDVELRCDPISGHTALYWYRQSLGQGLEFLIYFQGNSAPDKSGLPSDRFSAERTGGSVSTLTIQRTQQEDSAVYLCASSLEGLGTEAFFGQGTRLTVV.

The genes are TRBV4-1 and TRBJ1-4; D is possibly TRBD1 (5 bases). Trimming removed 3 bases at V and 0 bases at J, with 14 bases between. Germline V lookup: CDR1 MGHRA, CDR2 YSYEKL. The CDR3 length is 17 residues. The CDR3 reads CASSQGGRFATNEKLFF. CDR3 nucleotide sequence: TGCGCCAGCAGCCAGGGGGGAAGGTTTGCAACTAATGAAAAACTGTTTTTT.

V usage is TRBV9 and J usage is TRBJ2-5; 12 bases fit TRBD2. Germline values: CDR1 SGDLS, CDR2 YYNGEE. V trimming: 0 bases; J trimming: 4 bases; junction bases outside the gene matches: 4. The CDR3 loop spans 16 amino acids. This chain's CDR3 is CASSVGASGGVETQYF. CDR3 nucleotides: TGTGCCAGCAGCGTAGGGGCTAGCGGGGGGGTAGAGACCCAGTACTTC.

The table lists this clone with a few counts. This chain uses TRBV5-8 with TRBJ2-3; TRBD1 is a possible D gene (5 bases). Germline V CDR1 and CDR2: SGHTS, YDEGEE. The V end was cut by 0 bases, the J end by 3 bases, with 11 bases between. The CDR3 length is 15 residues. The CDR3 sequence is CASSLVGASTDTQYF. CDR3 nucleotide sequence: TGTGCCAGCAGCTTGGTAGGGGCCTCAACAGATACGCAGTATTTT.

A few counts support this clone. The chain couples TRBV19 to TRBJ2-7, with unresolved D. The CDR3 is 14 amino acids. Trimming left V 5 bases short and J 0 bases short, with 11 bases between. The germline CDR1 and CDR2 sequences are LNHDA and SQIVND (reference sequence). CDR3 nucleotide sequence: TGTGCCAGTAGTTCCCAGGCTAGCTCCTACGAGCAGTACTTC. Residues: CASSSQASSYEQYF. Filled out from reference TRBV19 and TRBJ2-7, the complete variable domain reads DGGITQSPKYLFRKEGQNVTLSCEQNLNHDAMYWYRQDPGQGLRLIYYSQIVNDFQKGDIAEGYSVSREKKESFPLTVTSAQKNPTAFYLCASSSQASSYEQYFGPGTRLTVT.

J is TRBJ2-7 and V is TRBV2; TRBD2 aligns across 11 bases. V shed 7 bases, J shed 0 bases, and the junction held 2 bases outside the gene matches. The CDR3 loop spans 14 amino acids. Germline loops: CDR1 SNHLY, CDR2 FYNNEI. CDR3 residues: CASITSGGSYEQYF. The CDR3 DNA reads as TGTGCCAGCATTACTAGCGGGGGCTCCTACGAGCAGTACTTC. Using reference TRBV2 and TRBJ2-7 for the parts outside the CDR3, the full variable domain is EPEVTQTPSHQVTQMGQEVILRCVPISNHLYFYWYRQILGQKVEFLVSFYNNEISEKSEIFDDQFSVERPDGSNFTLKIRSTKLEDSAMYFCASITSGGSYEQYFGPGTRLTVT.

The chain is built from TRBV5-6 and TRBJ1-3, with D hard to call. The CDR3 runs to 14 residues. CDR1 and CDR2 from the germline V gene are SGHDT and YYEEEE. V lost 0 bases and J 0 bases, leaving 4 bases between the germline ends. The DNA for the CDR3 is TGTGCCAGCAGCTTGGACTACTCTGGAAACACCATATATTTT. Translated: CASSLDYSGNTIYF.

CDR3 sequence: CASSALGTGKREQFF. The CDR3 nucleotides are TGTGCCAGCAGTGCCCTCGGGACAGGGAAACGTGAGCAGTTCTTC. The rearrangement joins TRBV6-1 to TRBJ2-1; TRBD1 aligns across 9 bases. The CDR3 covers 15 residues. With 4 bases clipped from V and 9 bases from J, the junction kept 10 bases outside the gene matches. Germline lookup yields CDR1 MNHNS and CDR2 SASEGT.

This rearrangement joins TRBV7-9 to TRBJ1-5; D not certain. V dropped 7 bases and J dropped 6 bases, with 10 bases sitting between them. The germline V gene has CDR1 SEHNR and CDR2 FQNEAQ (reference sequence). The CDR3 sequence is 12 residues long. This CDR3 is CASTEDAQPQHF. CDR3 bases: TGTGCCAGCACCGAGGACGCTCAGCCCCAGCATTTT.

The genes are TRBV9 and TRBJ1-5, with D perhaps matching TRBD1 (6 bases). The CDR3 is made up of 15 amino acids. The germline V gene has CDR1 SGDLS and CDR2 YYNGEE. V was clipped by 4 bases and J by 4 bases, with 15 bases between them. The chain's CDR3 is CASSLSDRENQPQHF. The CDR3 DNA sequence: TGTGCCAGCAGCTTGTCGGACAGAGAAAATCAGCCCCAGCATTTT.

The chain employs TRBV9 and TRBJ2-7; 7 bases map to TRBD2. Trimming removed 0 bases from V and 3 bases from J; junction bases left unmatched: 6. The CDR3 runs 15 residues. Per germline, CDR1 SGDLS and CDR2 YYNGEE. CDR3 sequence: CASSVDGTMNYEQYF. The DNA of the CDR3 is TGTGCCAGCAGCGTAGATGGGACTATGAACTACGAGCAGTACTTC.

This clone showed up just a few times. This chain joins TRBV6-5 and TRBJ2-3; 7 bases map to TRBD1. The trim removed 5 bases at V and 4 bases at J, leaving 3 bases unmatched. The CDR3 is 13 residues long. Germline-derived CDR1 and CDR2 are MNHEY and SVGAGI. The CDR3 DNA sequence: TGTGCCAGCAGTAACACAGGGGCAGATACGCAGTATTTT. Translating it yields CASSNTGADTQYF.

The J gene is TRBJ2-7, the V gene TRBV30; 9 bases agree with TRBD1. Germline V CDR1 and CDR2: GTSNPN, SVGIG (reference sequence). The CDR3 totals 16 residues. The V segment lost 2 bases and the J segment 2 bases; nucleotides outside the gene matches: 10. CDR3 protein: CAWSPDTGGTPYEQYF. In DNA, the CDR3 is TGTGCCTGGAGTCCTGACACAGGGGGCACCCCCTACGAGCAGTACTTC. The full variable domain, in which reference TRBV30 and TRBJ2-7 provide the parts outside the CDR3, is SQTIHQWPATLVQPVGSPLSLECTVEGTSNPNLYWYRQAAGRGLQLLFYSVGIGQISSEVPQNLSASRPQDRQFILSSKKLLLSDSGFYLCAWSPDTGGTPYEQYFGPGTRLTVT.

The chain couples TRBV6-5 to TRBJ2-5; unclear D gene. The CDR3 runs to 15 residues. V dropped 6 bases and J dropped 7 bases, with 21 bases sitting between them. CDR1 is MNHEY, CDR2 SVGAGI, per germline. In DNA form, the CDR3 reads TGTGCCAGCAGACTTGCCCCGGCACCGAAATGGACCCAGTACTTC. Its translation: CASRLAPAPKWTQYF.

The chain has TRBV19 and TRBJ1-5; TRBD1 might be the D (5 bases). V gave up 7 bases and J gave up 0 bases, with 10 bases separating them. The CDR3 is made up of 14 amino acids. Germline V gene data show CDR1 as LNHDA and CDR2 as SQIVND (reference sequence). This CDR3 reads CASTIRDSNQPQHF. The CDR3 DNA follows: TGTGCCAGTACTATCAGGGATAGCAATCAGCCCCAGCATTTT. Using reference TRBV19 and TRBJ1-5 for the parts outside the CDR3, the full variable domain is DGGITQSPKYLFRKEGQNVTLSCEQNLNHDAMYWYRQDPGQGLRLIYYSQIVNDFQKGDIAEGYSVSREKKESFPLTVTSAQKNPTAFYLCASTIRDSNQPQHFGDGTRLSIL.

The CDR3 DNA reads as TGTGCCAGCAGCCGCGGACTAGCGGGTTACAATGAGCAGTTCTTC. It encodes CASSRGLAGYNEQFF. The chain links TRBV7-7 to TRBJ2-1; 11 nucleotides agree with TRBD2. The junction had 4 bases not matched to a gene; V was cut back by 5 bases and J by 4 bases. Germline CDR1 and CDR2: SSHAT and FNYEAQ (reference sequence). The CDR3 length is 15 residues.

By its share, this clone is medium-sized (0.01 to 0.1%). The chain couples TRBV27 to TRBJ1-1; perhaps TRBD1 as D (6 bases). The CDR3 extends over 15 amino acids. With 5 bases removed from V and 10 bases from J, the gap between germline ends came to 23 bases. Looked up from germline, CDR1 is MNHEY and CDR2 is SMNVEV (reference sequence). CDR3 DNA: TGTGCCAGCAGTCCGTCCTGGGGGGGCGAAGTAGGAGCTTTCTTT. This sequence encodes CASSPSWGGEVGAFF.